The source of this T cell receptor beta chain is a study of T cells in Graves' hyperthyroidism and ophthalmopathy. About the research overall: Peripheral blood specimens were obtained at initial diagnosis, prior to any treatment. Study results and limitations: Separation of ophthalmopathy from stable hyperthyroidism was achieved by a 13 V-J model.

Concerning this clonotype: Its specificity is not known.

Amplification of TCR beta CDR3 regions used RNA as the template. The HTBI primer set was used in a first-round RT-PCR of the TCR CDR3. TCRdb fed the multiplex PCR reads into MiXCR, producing one record per CDR3 protein. The sample has over 500,000 distinct CDR3 sequences, roughly a sixth seen once; the top ten hold around 17%. Ophthalmopathy patients had Clinical Activity Score at least 3, NOSPECS grade at least 4, duration under 3 months. Exclusion followed for patients with uncontrolled infection, other autoimmune disease, pregnancy or lactation. Sequencing input: blood. The sequence was obtained from a woman between 18 and 29 years old with Graves' ophthalmopathy.

The CDR3 sequence: CASSSIGIRNQPQHF. CDR3 sequence (DNA): TGTGCCAGCAGTTCCATTGGGATACGCAATCAGCCCCAGCATTTT. V gene TRBV27 combines with J gene TRBJ1-5; the D is unclear. The germline CDR1 and CDR2 sequences are MNHEY and SMNVEV (reference sequence). V was pared by 4 bases and J by 2 bases, with 12 bases between. The CDR3 has 15 residues.